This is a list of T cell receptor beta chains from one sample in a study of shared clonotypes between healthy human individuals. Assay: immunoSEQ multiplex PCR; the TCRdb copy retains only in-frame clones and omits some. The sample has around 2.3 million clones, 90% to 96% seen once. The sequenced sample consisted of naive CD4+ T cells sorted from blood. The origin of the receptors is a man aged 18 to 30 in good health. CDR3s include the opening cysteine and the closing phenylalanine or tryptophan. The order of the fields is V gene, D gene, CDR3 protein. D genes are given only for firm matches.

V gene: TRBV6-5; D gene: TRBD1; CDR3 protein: CASSYSGRGSSYEQYF
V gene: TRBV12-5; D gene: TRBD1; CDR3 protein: CASGSGQVGRTQHF
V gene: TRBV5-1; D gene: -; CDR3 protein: CASSSQSGWASEEQFF
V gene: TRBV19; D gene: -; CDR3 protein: CASSNSVFLTDTQYF
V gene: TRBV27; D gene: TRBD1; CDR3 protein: CASSLSGRGSGTEAFF
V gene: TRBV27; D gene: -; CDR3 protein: CASSLKGLGNYGYTF
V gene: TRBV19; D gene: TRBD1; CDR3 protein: CASRRQGPGLRQHF
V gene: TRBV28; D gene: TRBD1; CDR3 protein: CASSFALGQGAESNQPQHF
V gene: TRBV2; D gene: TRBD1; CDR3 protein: CASSDTGGGQPQHF
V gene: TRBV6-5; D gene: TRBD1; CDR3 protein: CASSYLGTGYGYTF
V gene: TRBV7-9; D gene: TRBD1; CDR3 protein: CASSTGQGVRSTNEKLFF
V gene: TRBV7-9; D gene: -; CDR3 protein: CASSVIQGANYGYTF
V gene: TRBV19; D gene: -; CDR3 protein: CASSFLDGNTEAFF
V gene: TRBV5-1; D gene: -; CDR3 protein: CASSPTTSHYNEQFF
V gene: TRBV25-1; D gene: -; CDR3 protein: CASSESGVSNEQFF